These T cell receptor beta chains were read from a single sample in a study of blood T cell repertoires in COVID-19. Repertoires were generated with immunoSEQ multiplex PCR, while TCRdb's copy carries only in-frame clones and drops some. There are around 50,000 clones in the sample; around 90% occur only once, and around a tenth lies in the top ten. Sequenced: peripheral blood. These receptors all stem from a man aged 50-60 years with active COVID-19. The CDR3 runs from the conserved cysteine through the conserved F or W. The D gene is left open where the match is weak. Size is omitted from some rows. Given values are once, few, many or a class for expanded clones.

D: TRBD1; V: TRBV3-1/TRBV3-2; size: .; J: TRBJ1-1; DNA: TGTGCCAGCAGCCAATCAGGGGGAGGCACTGAAGCTTTCTTT; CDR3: CASSQSGGGTEAFF
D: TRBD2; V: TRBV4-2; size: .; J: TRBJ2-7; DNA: TGTGCCAGCAGCCTCCAGGAAACTAGCGAATCCTACGAGCAGTACTTC; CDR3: CASSLQETSESYEQYF
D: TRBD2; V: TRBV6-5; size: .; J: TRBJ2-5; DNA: TGTGCCAGCAGATTACTAGCGGGGGGGCCAGAGACCCAGTACTTC; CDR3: CASRLLAGGPETQYF
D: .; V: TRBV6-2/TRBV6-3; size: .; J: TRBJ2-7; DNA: TGTGCCAGCAGTTTGGGCGCCTACGAGCAGTACTTC; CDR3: CASSLGAYEQYF
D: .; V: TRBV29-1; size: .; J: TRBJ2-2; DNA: TGCAGCGTCCTCATAACAGGGACGAACACCGGGGAGCTGTTTTTT; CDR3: CSVLITGTNTGELFF
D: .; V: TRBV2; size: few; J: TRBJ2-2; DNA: TGTGCCAGCAGTGATTCGGGGGGCCTATACACCGGGGAGCTGTTTTTT; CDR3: CASSDSGGLYTGELFF
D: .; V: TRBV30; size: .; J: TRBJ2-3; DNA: TGTGCCTGGAGTCCAGGAGATACGCAGTATTTT; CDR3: CAWSPGDTQYF
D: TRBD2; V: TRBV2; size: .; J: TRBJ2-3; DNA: TGTGCCAGCAGTGAATTTGCGGGAGAGGTAGATACGCAGTATTTT; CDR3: CASSEFAGEVDTQYF
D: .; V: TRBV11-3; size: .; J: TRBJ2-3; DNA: TGTGCCAACACCCCCAAACTCAGATCGGGGTTAGATACGCAGTATTTT; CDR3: CANTPKLRSGLDTQYF
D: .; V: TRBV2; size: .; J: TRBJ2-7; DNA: TGTGCCAGCAGGAAGGACAGACCCTACGAGCAGTACTTC; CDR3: CASRKDRPYEQYF
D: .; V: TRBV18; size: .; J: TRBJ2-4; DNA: TGTGCCAGCTCACCAAGGGGGTTAGCCAAAAACATTCAGTACTTC; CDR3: CASSPRGLAKNIQYF
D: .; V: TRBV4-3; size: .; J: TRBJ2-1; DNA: TGCGCCAGCAGCTTAGCGAGAACGGGCAATGAGCAGTTCTTC; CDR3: CASSLARTGNEQFF
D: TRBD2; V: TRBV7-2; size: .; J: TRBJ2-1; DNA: TGTGCCAGCAGCTTAGACCCTAGCGGGGCACCCAAGGATGAGCAGTTCTTC; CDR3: CASSLDPSGAPKDEQFF
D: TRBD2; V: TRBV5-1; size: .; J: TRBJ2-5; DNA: TGCGCCAGCAGGGGACTAGCGGGTCTTGAGACCCAGTACTTC; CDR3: CASRGLAGLETQYF
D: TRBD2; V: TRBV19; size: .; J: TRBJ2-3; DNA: TGTGCCAGTAGTACGAATGGGGAGCGGGGTTATGGCGATACGCAGTATTTT; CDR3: CASSTNGERGYGDTQYF
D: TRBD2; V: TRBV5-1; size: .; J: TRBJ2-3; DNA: TGCGCCAGCAGCTCAAATAGACTAGCGACAACAGATACGCAGTATTTT; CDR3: CASSSNRLATTDTQYF
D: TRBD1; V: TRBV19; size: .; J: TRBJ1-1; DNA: TGTGCCAGTAGTATAAGGGGACAGGGGAACACTGAAGCTTTCTTT; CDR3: CASSIRGQGNTEAFF
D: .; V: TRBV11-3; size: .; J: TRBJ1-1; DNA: TGTGCCAGCAGCTTGACCCAGGGCAGTGAAGCTTTCTTT; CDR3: CASSLTQGSEAFF
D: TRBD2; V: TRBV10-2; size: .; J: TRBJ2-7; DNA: TGCGCCAGCAGTGGGCCCCCCCTAAGGCTAGCGGGGGACTACGAGCAGTACTTC; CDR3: CASSGPPLRLAGDYEQYF
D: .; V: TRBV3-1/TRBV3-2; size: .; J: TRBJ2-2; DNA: TGTGCCAGCAGCCCCGCCCAATGGGGGAGGAAAAACACCGGGGAGCTGTTTTTT; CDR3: CASSPAQWGRKNTGELFF
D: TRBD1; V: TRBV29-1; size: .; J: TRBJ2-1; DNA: TGCAGCGTTGAGGACAGGGAAAAGCAGTTCTTC; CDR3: CSVEDREKQFF
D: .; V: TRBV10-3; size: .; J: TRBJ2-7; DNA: TGTGCCGCAAGGCCCAGCGGCTCCTACGAGCAGTACTTC; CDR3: CAARPSGSYEQYF
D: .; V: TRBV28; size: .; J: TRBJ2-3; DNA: TGTGCCAGCAGTTTACGGGGAGCTGAGTCCAATACGCAGTATTTT; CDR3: CASSLRGAESNTQYF
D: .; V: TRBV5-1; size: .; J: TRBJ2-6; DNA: TGCGCCAGCAGCTTGAGTGGGCACTCTGGGGCCAACGTCCTGACTTTC; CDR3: CASSLSGHSGANVLTF
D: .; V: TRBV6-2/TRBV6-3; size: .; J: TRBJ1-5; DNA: TGTGCCAGCAGTTACTCCCCGGTTAAGGGCGGGAGCAATCAGCCCCAGCATTTT; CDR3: CASSYSPVKGGSNQPQHF
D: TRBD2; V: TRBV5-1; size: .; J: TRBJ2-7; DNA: TGCGCCAGCAGCCTGGGACTAGCGGTCTACGAGCAGTACTTC; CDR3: CASSLGLAVYEQYF
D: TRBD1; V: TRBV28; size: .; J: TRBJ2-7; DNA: TGTGCCAGCAGTACTCGCAGGGGGTGGGTGCAGTACTTC; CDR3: CASSTRRGWVQYF
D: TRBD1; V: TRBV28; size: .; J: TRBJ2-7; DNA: TGTGCCAGCAGTCCCGCGGGACAGGGCTCCTACGAGCAGTACTTC; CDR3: CASSPAGQGSYEQYF
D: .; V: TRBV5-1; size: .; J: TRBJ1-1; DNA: TGCGCCAGCAGCTTGGGGCCGGGGGACACTGAAGCTTTCTTT; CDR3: CASSLGPGDTEAFF
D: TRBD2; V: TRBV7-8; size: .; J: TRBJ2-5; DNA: TGTGCCAGCAGCCCCTTACTAGCGCGACAAGAGACCCAGTACTTC; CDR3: CASSPLLARQETQYF
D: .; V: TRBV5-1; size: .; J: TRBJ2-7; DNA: TGCGCCAGCAGCTTACCGCAGGGTAAAGTCTACGAGCAGTACTTC; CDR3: CASSLPQGKVYEQYF
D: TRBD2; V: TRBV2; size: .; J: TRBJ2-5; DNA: TGTGCCAGCAAGGGACTAGCGGGAGGTGGAGAGACCCAGTACTTC; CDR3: CASKGLAGGGETQYF
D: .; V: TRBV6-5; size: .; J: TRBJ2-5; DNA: TGTGCCAGCAGCAGGGTACCCCAAGAGACCCAGTACTTC; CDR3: CASSRVPQETQYF
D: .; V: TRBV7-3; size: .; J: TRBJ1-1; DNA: TGTGCCAGCAGCCCCGGCGGGGGGACTGAAGCTTTCTTT; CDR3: CASSPGGGTEAFF
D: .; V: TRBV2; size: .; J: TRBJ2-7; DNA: TGTGCCAGCAGTGGGCTAGCGCTCCGTTACTCCTACGAGCAGTACTTC; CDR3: CASSGLALRYSYEQYF
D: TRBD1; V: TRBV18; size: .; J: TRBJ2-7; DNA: TGTGCCAGCTCACCTTCGGACAGGGAGTCTCTCTACGAGCAGTACTTC; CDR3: CASSPSDRESLYEQYF
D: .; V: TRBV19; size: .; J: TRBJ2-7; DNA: TGTGCCAGTAGTCTCAGTCAGGCCTACGAGCAGTACTTC; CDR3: CASSLSQAYEQYF
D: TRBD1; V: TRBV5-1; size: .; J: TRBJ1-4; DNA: TGCGCCAGCAGCCAAGACAGGGTTGAGGGTGAAAAACTGTTTTTT; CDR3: CASSQDRVEGEKLFF
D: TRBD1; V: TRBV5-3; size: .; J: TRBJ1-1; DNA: TGTGCCAGAAGCCTCAGACAGGGAAGGTCGAACACTGAAGCTTTCTTT; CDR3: CARSLRQGRSNTEAFF
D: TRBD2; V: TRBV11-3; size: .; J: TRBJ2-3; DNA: TGTGCCAGCAGCTTAGATTTCGGCGGGAGAGAGGCAGATACGCAGTATTTT; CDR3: CASSLDFGGREADTQYF
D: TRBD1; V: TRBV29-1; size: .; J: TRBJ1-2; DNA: TGCAGCGTAGAGCAAACAGGGGTGTCGAAGGGTTGCACCTTC; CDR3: CSVEQTGVSKGCTF
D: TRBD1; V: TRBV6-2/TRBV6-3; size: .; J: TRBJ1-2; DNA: TGTGCCAGCAGTTACTCAATCAGAATTATGGTCAGGGGGTATGGCTACACCTTC; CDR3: CASSYSIRIMVRGYGYTF
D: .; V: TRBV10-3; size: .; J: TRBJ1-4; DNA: TGTGCCATCAACCAGGGAGGGGTTCGAGAAAAACTGTTTTTT; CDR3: CAINQGGVREKLFF
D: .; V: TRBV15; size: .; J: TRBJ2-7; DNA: TGTGCCACCAGCAGAGAGAGGCCTTTGTACGAGCAGTACTTC; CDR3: CATSRERPLYEQYF
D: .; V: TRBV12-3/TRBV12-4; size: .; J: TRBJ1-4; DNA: TGTGCCAGCAGGAGTCCAACTAATGAAAAACTGTTTTTT; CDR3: CASRSPTNEKLFF
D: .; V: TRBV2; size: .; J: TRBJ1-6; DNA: TGTGCCAGCAGTGAAGAGATTGCGAGTTCACCCCTCCACTTT; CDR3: CASSEEIASSPLHF
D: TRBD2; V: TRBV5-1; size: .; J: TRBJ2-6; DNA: TGCGCCAGCGGCCTAGCGGGAGGGCCTGGCTCTGGGGCCAACGTCCTGACTTTC; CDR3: CASGLAGGPGSGANVLTF
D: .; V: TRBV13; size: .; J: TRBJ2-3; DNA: TGTGCCAGCAGCCCCGGGACTCCTCAAGGCACAGATACGCAGTATTTT; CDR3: CASSPGTPQGTDTQYF
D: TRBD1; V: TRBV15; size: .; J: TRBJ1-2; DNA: TGTGCCACCAGCAGGACAGGGGGCAATGGCTACACCTTC; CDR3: CATSRTGGNGYTF
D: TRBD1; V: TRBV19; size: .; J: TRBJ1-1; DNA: TGTGCCAGTACCGCGGACAGGGGGCTCACTAACACTGAAGCTTTCTTT; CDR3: CASTADRGLTNTEAFF
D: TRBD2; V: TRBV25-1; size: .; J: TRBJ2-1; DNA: TGTGCCAGCACCCGAATGCTGGCGGGGGGGGGAAATGAGCAGTTCTTC; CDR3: CASTRMLAGGGNEQFF
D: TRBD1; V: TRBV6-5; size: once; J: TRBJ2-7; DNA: TGTGCCAGCAGCAGAACAGGGGTCGAGCAGTACTTC; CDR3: CASSRTGVEQYF
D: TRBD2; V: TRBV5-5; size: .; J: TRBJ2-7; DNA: TGTGCCAGCAGCTTAGGCCGGGAGGGCTACGAGCAGTACTTC; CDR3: CASSLGREGYEQYF
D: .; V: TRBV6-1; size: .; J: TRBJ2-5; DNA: TGTGCCAGCAGTGAGTTAGCGCGGGGGCCACAAGAGACCCAGTACTTC; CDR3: CASSELARGPQETQYF
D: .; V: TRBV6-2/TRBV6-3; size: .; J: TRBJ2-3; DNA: TGTGCCAGCAGTCCCTCTACGGCAGATACGCAGTATTTT; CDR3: CASSPSTADTQYF